The text below deals with one TCR beta chain. Original methodology: Estimation of nucleated cell counts was performed using reference gene primer amplification. This table comes from immunoSEQ multiplex PCR, and its TCRdb copy is limited to in-frame clones, with some not included. D and trimming were read from the DNA, whereas the V and J calls and clone size are those reported in that table. Of 250,000 to 300,000 clones listed, 89% are singletons. The record originates from a study of blood T cell repertoires in COVID-19. The wider study: Material from acute and convalescent COVID-19 was sourced from the United States, Italy and Spain. T cells, B-cell-depleted T cells, or PBMCs supplied cDNA or gDNA.

The receptor was isolated from a middle-aged woman who had recovered from COVID-19. The sequenced sample consisted of peripheral blood.

Here the CDR3 reads CASSFQTSWETQYF. For the CDR3, the DNA is TGTGCCAGCAGCTTTCAGACTAGCTGGGAGACCCAGTACTTC. This rearrangement joins TRBV11-2 to TRBJ2-5; TRBD2 matches at 7 bases. V lost 3 bases to trimming and J lost 5 bases; unmatched junction nucleotides: 6. The CDR3 contains 14 residues. Germline lookup yields CDR1 SGHAT and CDR2 FQNNGV.